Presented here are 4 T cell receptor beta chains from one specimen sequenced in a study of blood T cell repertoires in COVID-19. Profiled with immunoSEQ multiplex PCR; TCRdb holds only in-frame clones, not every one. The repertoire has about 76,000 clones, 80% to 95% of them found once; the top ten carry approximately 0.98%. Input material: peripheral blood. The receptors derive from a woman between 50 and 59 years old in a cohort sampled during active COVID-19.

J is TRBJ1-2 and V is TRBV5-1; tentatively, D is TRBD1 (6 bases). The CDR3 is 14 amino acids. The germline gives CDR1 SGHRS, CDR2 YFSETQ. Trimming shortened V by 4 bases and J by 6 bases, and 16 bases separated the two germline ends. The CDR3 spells CASSIQQGEDGYTF. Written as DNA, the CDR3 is TGCGCCAGCAGCATACAACAGGGAGAGGATGGCTACACCTTC.

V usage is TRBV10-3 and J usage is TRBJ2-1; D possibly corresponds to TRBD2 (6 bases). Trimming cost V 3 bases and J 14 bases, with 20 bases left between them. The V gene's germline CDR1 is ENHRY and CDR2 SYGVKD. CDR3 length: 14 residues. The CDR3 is CAISDPLGGEEEFF. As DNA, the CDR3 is TGTGCCATCAGTGACCCCCTAGGCGGGGAGGAGGAGTTCTTC.

CDR3: CASSSGYRSYNEQFF. The CDR3 DNA reads TGTGCCAGCAGTTCAGGGTATCGGTCCTACAATGAGCAGTTCTTC. This chain connects TRBV28 to TRBJ2-1; maybe TRBD1 (5 bases). Germline V lookup: CDR1 MDHEN, CDR2 SYDVKM. Trimming cost V 4 bases and J 1 base, with 11 bases left between them. The CDR3 extends over 15 amino acids.

Here the CDR3 reads CASSLDFTYNEQFF. The CDR3 region has the DNA TGTGCCAGCAGCTTGGACTTTACCTACAATGAGCAGTTCTTC. The chain joins TRBV5-4 to TRBJ2-1, with D unresolved. V lost 0 bases, J lost 2 bases, and 6 bases lay in between. Germline V gene lookup returns CDR1 SGHNT and CDR2 YYREEE (reference sequence). The CDR3 loop spans 14 amino acids.